These T cell receptor beta chains were read from a single sample in a study of cytomegalovirus exposure and HLA in healthy donors. TCRdb keeps only in-frame clones here, not all; method: immunoSEQ multiplex PCR. The data show more than 130,000 clones, with 80% seen just once and approximately 2.1% held by the top ten. Sequencing input: PBMCs. The receptors shown here come from a man between 25 and 39 years old in good health and CMV-seronegative. Both conserved end residues are part of each CDR3. The D gene is left open where the match is weak. Only some rows state a clone size, as once, few, many or a class for expanded clones.

v_call	cdr3_length	d_call	j_call	clone_size	cdr3_aa	cdr3_nt
TRBV5-4	15	-	TRBJ2-7	-	CASSLARTGSYEQYF	TGTGCCAGCAGCTTGGCGCGGACTGGATCCTACGAGCAGTACTTC
TRBV5-1	14	TRBD1	TRBJ1-1	few	CASSALTGETEAFF	TGCGCCAGCAGCGCGTTGACAGGGGAGACTGAAGCTTTCTTT
TRBV19	18	TRBD2	TRBJ2-2	-	CASSIRTSGGEGCGELFF	TGTGCCAGTAGTATTAGGACTAGCGGGGGGGAGGGCTGCGGGGAGCTGTTTTTT
TRBV4-1	12	-	TRBJ1-1	few	CASSQQGTEAFF	TGCGCCAGCAGCCAGCAGGGAACTGAAGCTTTCTTT
TRBV6-5	16	-	TRBJ1-1	-	CASSYSTGQMNTEAFF	TGTGCCAGCAGTTACTCCACCGGACAGATGAACACTGAAGCTTTCTTT
TRBV6-6	13	TRBD1	TRBJ1-1	-	CASSSRTGVEAFF	TGTGCCAGCAGTTCGAGGACAGGGGTTGAAGCTTTCTTT
TRBV27	16	TRBD2	TRBJ2-7	-	CASSLLPSGHAYEQYF	TGTGCCAGCAGTCTCTTGCCTAGCGGTCATGCCTACGAGCAGTACTTC
TRBV6-6	14	-	TRBJ2-7	-	CASSYSDNSYEQYF	TGTGCCAGCAGTTACTCTGACAACTCCTACGAGCAGTACTTC
TRBV28	12	TRBD1	TRBJ1-2	-	CASSRTGHGYTF	TGTGCCAGCAGCCGGACAGGGCACGGCTACACCTTC
TRBV7-2	15	TRBD2	TRBJ2-2	-	CASSLDAGRTGELFF	TGTGCCAGCAGCTTAGATGCCGGGAGGACCGGGGAGCTGTTTTTT
TRBV15	15	-	TRBJ2-5	-	CATSPGGLYQETQYF	TGTGCCACCTCGCCGGGGGGCTTGTACCAAGAGACCCAGTACTTC
TRBV7-9	13	-	TRBJ2-7	few	CASSPSRHYEQYF	TGTGCCAGCAGCCCCTCCAGACATTACGAGCAGTACTTC
TRBV27	18	TRBD1	TRBJ2-7	-	CASRLDAPGTGRTYEQYF	TGTGCCAGCAGACTAGACGCCCCTGGGACAGGCAGAACCTACGAGCAGTACTTC
TRBV7-8	13	-	TRBJ2-7	-	CASRTGPNYEQYF	TGTGCCAGCAGGACAGGACCAAACTACGAGCAGTACTTC
TRBV5-1	16	TRBD1	TRBJ2-2	-	CASSSGQGLNTGELFF	TGCGCCAGCAGCTCTGGACAGGGGCTGAACACCGGGGAGCTGTTTTTT
TRBV18	15	-	TRBJ2-3	-	CASSPPNALTDTQYF	TGTGCCAGCTCACCTCCCAACGCGCTGACAGATACGCAGTATTTT
TRBV6-1	13	-	TRBJ1-1	-	CASSERGQREAFF	TGTGCCAGCAGTGAACGGGGACAACGTGAAGCTTTCTTT
TRBV5-4	18	-	TRBJ2-5	-	CASSPEPGVRGIQETQYF	TGTGCCAGCAGCCCGGAGCCAGGGGTGAGGGGAATTCAAGAGACCCAGTACTTC
TRBV7-8	13	-	TRBJ1-2	-	CASSLRALYGYTF	TGTGCCAGCAGCCTGCGGGCCCTCTATGGCTACACCTTC
TRBV20-1	10	-	TRBJ1-4	-	CSAERGEVFF	TGCAGTGCGGAACGGGGAGAGGTGTTTTTT
TRBV19	17	TRBD1	TRBJ2-5	-	CASSIDPTGKGQETQYF	TGTGCCAGTAGTATAGATCCGACAGGGAAAGGCCAAGAGACCCAGTACTTC
TRBV28	14	-	TRBJ1-6	-	CASSEHSYNSPLHF	TGTGCCAGCAGTGAACACTCCTATAATTCACCCCTCCACTTT
TRBV5-1	15	TRBD1	TRBJ2-7	-	CASSLDGTGIYEQYF	TGCGCCAGCAGCTTGGATGGGACAGGGATTTACGAGCAGTACTTC
TRBV6-1	15	-	TRBJ2-7	-	CASSEGPAGSYEQYF	TGTGCCAGCAGTGAAGGTCCAGCGGGCTCCTACGAGCAGTACTTC
TRBV28	14	TRBD2	TRBJ2-7	-	CASSPGGKGVEQYF	TGTGCCAGCAGTCCCGGGGGGAAGGGTGTCGAGCAGTACTTC